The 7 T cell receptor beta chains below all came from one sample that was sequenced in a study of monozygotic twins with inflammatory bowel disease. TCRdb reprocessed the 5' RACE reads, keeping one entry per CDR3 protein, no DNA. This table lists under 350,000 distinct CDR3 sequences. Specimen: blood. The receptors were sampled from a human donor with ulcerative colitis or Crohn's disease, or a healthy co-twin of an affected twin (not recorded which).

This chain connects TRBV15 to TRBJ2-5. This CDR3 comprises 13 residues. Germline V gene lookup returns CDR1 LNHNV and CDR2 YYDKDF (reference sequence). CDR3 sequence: CATSRGLQETQYF.

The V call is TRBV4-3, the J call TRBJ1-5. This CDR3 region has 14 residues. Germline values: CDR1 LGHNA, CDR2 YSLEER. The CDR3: CASSPVGQGQPQHF.

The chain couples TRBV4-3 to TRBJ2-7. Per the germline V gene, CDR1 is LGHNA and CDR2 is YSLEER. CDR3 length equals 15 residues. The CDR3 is CASSQPDRTAYEQYF.

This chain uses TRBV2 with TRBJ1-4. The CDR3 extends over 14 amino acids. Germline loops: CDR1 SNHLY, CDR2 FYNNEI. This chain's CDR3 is CASSEPHRAEKLFF.

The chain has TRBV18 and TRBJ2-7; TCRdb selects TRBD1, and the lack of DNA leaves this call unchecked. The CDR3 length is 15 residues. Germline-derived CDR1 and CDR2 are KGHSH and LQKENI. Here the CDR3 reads CASSPRTGAEGEQYF.

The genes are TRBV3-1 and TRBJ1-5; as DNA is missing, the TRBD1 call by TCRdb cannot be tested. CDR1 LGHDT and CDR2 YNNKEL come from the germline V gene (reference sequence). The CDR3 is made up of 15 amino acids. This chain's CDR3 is CASSRDGTGRGPQHF.

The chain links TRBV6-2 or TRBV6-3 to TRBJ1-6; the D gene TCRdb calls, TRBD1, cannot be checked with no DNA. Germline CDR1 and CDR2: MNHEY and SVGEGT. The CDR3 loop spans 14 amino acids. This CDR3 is CASSYSATFSPLHF.